This note documents a single T cell receptor (beta chain) sequence. Its antigen is still unknown. Other DNA sequences of this sample code for an identical CDR3. The data belong to a study of shared clonotypes between healthy human individuals. V was cut by 3 bases and J by 4 bases, with 7 bases left in between. The CDR3 is made up of 13 amino acids. Germline values: CDR1 SNHLY, CDR2 FYNNEI. Splitting of CD4+ cells produced CD45RA+ naive and CD45RA-negative memory subsets. Assay: immunoSEQ multiplex PCR; the TCRdb copy retains only in-frame clones and omits some. Here the sample spans 2.5 million or so clones, around 94% being singletons. Points from the study as a whole: Genetic and exposure-history diversity was limited by the small donor number. Generation probabilities of non-shared clonotypes were lower (relative to those shared by all four donors).

Sequences were obtained from naive CD4+ T cells sorted from blood. Indicated subset: CD45RA+ positively selected. This TCR was recovered from a young man in good health. The chain combines TRBV2 with TRBJ1-5, with D unresolved. Here the CDR3 DNA reads TGTGCCAGCAGTGAGGGGAGGAATCAGCCCCAGCATTTT. Encoded protein: CASSEGRNQPQHF. Supplemented by reference TRBV2 and TRBJ1-5, the full variable domain reads EPEVTQTPSHQVTQMGQEVILRCVPISNHLYFYWYRQILGQKVEFLVSFYNNEISEKSEIFDDQFSVERPDGSNFTLKIRSTKLEDSAMYFCASSEGRNQPQHFGDGTRLSIL.